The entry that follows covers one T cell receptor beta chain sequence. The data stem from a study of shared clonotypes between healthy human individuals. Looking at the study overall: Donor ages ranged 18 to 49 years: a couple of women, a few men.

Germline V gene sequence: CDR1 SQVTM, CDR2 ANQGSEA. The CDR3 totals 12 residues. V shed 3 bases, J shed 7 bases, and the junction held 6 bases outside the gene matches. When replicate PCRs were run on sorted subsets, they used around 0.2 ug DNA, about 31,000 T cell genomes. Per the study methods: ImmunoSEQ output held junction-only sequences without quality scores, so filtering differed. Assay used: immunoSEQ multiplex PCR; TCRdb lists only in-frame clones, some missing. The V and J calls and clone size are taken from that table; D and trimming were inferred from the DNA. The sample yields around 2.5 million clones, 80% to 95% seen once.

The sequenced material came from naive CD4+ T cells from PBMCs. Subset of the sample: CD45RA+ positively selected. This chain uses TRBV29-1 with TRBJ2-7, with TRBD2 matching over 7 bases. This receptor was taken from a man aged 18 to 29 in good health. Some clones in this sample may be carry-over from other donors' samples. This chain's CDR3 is CSVDRGGGEQYF. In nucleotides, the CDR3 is TGCAGCGTTGATCGCGGCGGGGGAGAGCAGTACTTC.